These 29 T cell receptor beta chains were sequenced from one sample in a study of T cells in tuberculosis. Indicated time point: new active TB diagnosis, blood taken before or within 7 days of starting treatment. This table comes from immunoSEQ multiplex PCR, and its TCRdb copy is limited to in-frame clones, with some not included. The table has 40,000 or so clones, around 94% seen once. The input for sequencing was PBMCs, taken at tuberculosis diagnosis. These TCRs come from an adult with tuberculosis.

V and J are TRBV6-1 and TRBJ1-5; possible D gene TRBD1, 5 bases. Germline lookup yields CDR1 MNHNS and CDR2 SASEGT. This CDR3 comprises 16 residues. Trimming pared 4 bases from V and 4 bases from J, leaving 17 bases between. As DNA, the CDR3 is TGTGCCAGCAGTGCGGGGAGGGGAAATCGGAATCAGCCCCAGCATTTT. It specifies CASSAGRGNRNQPQHF.

This clone was picked up one time. The chain is built from TRBV13 and TRBJ2-3; D is perhaps TRBD2 (5 bases). The CDR3 covers 13 residues. Germline V gene data show CDR1 as PRHDT and CDR2 as FYEKMQ (reference sequence). V was pared by 8 bases and J by 2 bases, with 11 bases between. The CDR3 DNA follows: TGTGCCAGCCGGGGAATAGACACAGATACGCAGTATTTT. Translated, it gives CASRGIDTDTQYF.

This chain uses TRBV7-2 with TRBJ1-2, with D possibly matching TRBD1 (5 bases). V was trimmed by 5 bases and J by 4 bases, leaving 20 bases between them. Looked up from germline, CDR1 is SGHTA and CDR2 is FQGNSA. The CDR3 spans 16 residues. The CDR3 bases are TGTGCCAGCAGCCCTTCGACAGCCACAATCGGCTATGGCTACACCTTC. As protein: CASSPSTATIGYGYTF.

The chain recombines TRBV19 with TRBJ1-5; no reliable D call. From germline, CDR1 is LNHDA and CDR2 SQIVND (reference sequence). Trimming left V 3 bases short and J 2 bases short, with 14 bases between. CDR3 length: 16 residues. The DNA for the CDR3 is TGTGCCAGTAGTATCTTTGTCCACCCAGGCAATCAGCCCCAGCATTTT. It yields the protein CASSIFVHPGNQPQHF.

CDR3 sequence: CAISESGRKTGGNYGYTF. The CDR3 DNA reads as TGTGCCATCAGTGAGTCAGGGAGGAAGACAGGGGGCAACTATGGCTACACCTTC. J is TRBJ1-2 and V is TRBV10-3, with 10 bases aligning to TRBD1. The CDR3 totals 18 residues. From germline, CDR1 is ENHRY and CDR2 SYGVKD. Unmatched junction bases numbered 9, after V lost 0 bases and J lost 2 bases.

The gene calls are TRBV19 and TRBJ1-6; D is unclear. Germline CDR1 reads LNHDA; CDR2 reads SQIVND (reference sequence). The length of the CDR3 is 16 residues. V was clipped by 3 bases and J by 12 bases, with 21 bases between them. The CDR3 DNA sequence: TGTGCCAGTAGTATCAGCAGGCAGTCCTCTACCGGACCCCTCCACTTT. It is translated as CASSISRQSSTGPLHF.

This clone was seen a single time. The chain carries TRBV18 and TRBJ1-1, with D perhaps TRBD1 (6 bases). V was cut by 0 bases and J by 0 bases, with 8 bases left in between. This CDR3 has 15 residues. Germline V gene data show CDR1 as KGHSH and CDR2 as LQKENI. CDR3 coding DNA: TGTGCCAGCTCACCACCTACAGGGATGAACACTGAAGCTTTCTTT. It is translated as CASSPPTGMNTEAFF.

The gene calls are TRBV7-2 and TRBJ1-6, with a possible D match to TRBD1 (6 bases). The CDR3 runs to 13 residues. Between the trimmed V and J ends, which lost 4 bases and 7 bases, there was a span of 8 bases. Germline CDR1 and CDR2: SGHTA and FQGNSA. CDR3 bases: TGTGCCAGCAGCTCTGACAGGAATTCACCCCTCCACTTT. It specifies CASSSDRNSPLHF.

V usage is TRBV7-2 and J usage is TRBJ1-5, with 7 positions matching TRBD1. The germline V gene encodes CDR1 SGHTA and CDR2 FQGNSA. The CDR3 is 16 amino acids. The V segment lost 4 bases and the J segment 0 bases; nucleotides outside the gene matches: 6. The CDR3 region is CASSYHRDSSNQPQHF. The CDR3 nucleotides read TGTGCCAGCAGCTATCACCGGGACAGTAGCAATCAGCCCCAGCATTTT.

The V call is TRBV29-1, the J call TRBJ1-4; TRBD1 agrees at 7 bases. This CDR3 has 13 residues. Trimming took 7 bases from V and 4 from J; bases not matched to a gene: 6. Germline assignment: CDR1 SQVTM and CDR2 ANQGSEA. The CDR3 is CSAEDRYNEKLFF. The DNA of the CDR3 is TGCAGCGCCGAGGACAGGTATAATGAAAAACTGTTTTTT.

V gene TRBV27 combines with J gene TRBJ1-2; D is ambiguous. Germline V gives CDR1 MNHEY, CDR2 SMNVEV (reference sequence). V dropped 6 bases and J dropped 8 bases, with 13 bases sitting between them. There are 12 residues in the CDR3. The CDR3 DNA reads TGTGCCAGCAGAGATGAGGGATACGGCTACACCTTC. This encodes CASRDEGYGYTF.

This clone was seen once. The chain has TRBV2 and TRBJ2-3, with 9 bases aligning to TRBD2. CDR3 length equals 14 residues. Germline V lookup: CDR1 SNHLY, CDR2 FYNNEI. Trimming cost V 6 bases and J 2 bases; bases outside gene matches: 3. CDR3 nucleotides: TGTGCCAGCAGGAGCGGGGGGAACACAGATACGCAGTATTTT. Amino acids: CASRSGGNTDTQYF.

The V call is TRBV11-2, the J call TRBJ1-2; the D is unclear. Trimming took 5 bases from V and 7 from J, leaving 17 bases between them. Germline lookup yields CDR1 SGHAT and CDR2 FQNNGV. The CDR3 extends over 14 amino acids. CDR3 nucleotides: TGTGCCAGCAGCCCTCAGTTCAGGTTAGGTGGCTACACCTTC. Its translation: CASSPQFRLGGYTF.

The genes are TRBV7-8 and TRBJ1-6; D is uncertain. V lost 3 bases to trimming and J lost 5 bases, with 8 bases between them. CDR1 SGHVS and CDR2 FQNEAQ come from the germline V gene. The CDR3 is 14 residues long. Here the CDR3 DNA reads TGTGCCAGCAGCTTTACGCAGAATAATTCACCCCTCCACTTT. Protein: CASSFTQNNSPLHF. Using reference TRBV7-8 and TRBJ1-6 for the parts outside the CDR3, the full variable domain is GAGVSQSPRYKVAKRGQDVALRCDPISGHVSLFWYQQALGQGPEFLTYFQNEAQLDKSGLPSDRFFAERPEGSVSTLKIQRTQQEDSAVYLCASSFTQNNSPLHFGNGTRLTVT.

This sequence joins TRBV5-1 and TRBJ2-7, with D possibly matching TRBD1 (6 bases). Deletions cut 2 bases from V and 6 bases from J, with 15 bases between. Germline-derived CDR1 and CDR2 are SGHRS and YFSETQ. The CDR3 is made up of 14 amino acids. Here the CDR3 reads CASSLVGGRFEQYF. The CDR3 nucleotides read TGCGCCAGCAGCTTAGTAGGGGGAAGGTTCGAGCAGTACTTC.

As concerns this clone: This sequence may be a read error, since a much larger clone differs from it by one base. Other DNA sequences in this sample translate to the same CDR3. The chain links TRBV6-1 to TRBJ1-3; D is perhaps TRBD1 (5 bases). V was clipped by 1 base and J by 3 bases, with 7 bases between them. The length of the CDR3 is 14 residues. The germline V gene has CDR1 MNHNS and CDR2 SASEGT. CDR3 nucleotides: TGTGCCAGCAGTGAAGGGCAGGGTGGAAACACCATATATTTT. Translating it yields CASSEGQGGNTIYF.

The chain is built from TRBV29-1 and TRBJ1-2; D might be TRBD1 (5 bases). Germline loops: CDR1 SQVTM, CDR2 ANQGSEA. CDR3 size: 12 residues. The germline V and J ends were trimmed by 6 bases and 4 bases, with 12 bases remaining between them. The CDR3 coding sequence is TGCAGCGTGGGGGAGGGTAGCTATGGCTACACCTTC. This encodes CSVGEGSYGYTF.

This chain connects TRBV27 to TRBJ1-6; D possibly corresponds to TRBD1 (5 bases). This CDR3 is 15 amino acids long. V was cut by 0 bases and J by 11 bases, with 14 bases left in between. CDR1 MNHEY and CDR2 SMNVEV come from the germline V gene (reference sequence). The CDR3 sequence: CASSLSWRGLAPLHF. In nucleotides, the CDR3 is TGTGCCAGCAGTTTATCCTGGCGGGGGTTGGCACCCCTCCACTTT.

The V call is TRBV14, the J call TRBJ1-3; D not certain. V lost 4 bases, J lost 0 bases, and 16 bases lay in between. This CDR3 has 17 amino acids. Per the germline V gene, CDR1 is SGHDN and CDR2 is FVKESK. In DNA, the CDR3 is TGTGCCAGCAGCCTCCGAGCCGGGGAAAGCTCTGGAAACACCATATATTTT. Translated: CASSLRAGESSGNTIYF.

V and J are TRBV4-2 and TRBJ1-1; the D is unclear. The CDR3 consists of 14 residues. With 4 bases removed from V and 4 bases from J, the gap between germline ends came to 13 bases. The germline V gene encodes CDR1 LGHNA and CDR2 YNFKEQ. CDR3 bases: TGTGCCAGCAGCCGTGGAGGGTCGATCACTGAAGCTTTCTTT. This gives the protein CASSRGGSITEAFF.

The count of this clone is one. This rearrangement joins TRBV5-4 to TRBJ2-2, with D possibly matching TRBD1 (6 bases). The CDR3 is 15 residues long. Trimming cost V 0 bases and J 6 bases, with 12 bases left between them. Germline CDR1 is SGHNT and CDR2 is YYREEE (reference sequence). CDR3 in amino acids: CASSLDRVGSGELFF. CDR3 nucleotides: TGTGCCAGCAGCTTGGACAGGGTCGGTTCCGGGGAGCTGTTTTTT.

The chain links TRBV5-4 to TRBJ2-7; perhaps TRBD1 as D (6 bases). With 3 bases removed from V and 7 bases from J, the gap between germline ends came to 14 bases. Germline assignment: CDR1 SGHNT and CDR2 YYREEE (reference sequence). The CDR3 has 13 residues. The chain's CDR3 is CASSSGTKGEQYF. The CDR3 DNA reads as TGTGCCAGCAGCTCGGGGACAAAGGGTGAGCAGTACTTC.

This clone was seen only once. This chain joins TRBV2 and TRBJ1-2; D possibly corresponds to TRBD1 (5 bases). The CDR3 consists of 16 residues. Germline V lookup: CDR1 SNHLY, CDR2 FYNNEI. V lost 7 bases to trimming and J lost 2 bases, with 20 bases between them. CDR3 amino acids: CASKTDGGRNNYGYTF. DNA for the CDR3: TGTGCCAGCAAAACTGACGGGGGGAGAAACAACTATGGCTACACCTTC. Using reference TRBV2 and TRBJ1-2 for the parts outside the CDR3, the full variable domain is EPEVTQTPSHQVTQMGQEVILRCVPISNHLYFYWYRQILGQKVEFLVSFYNNEISEKSEIFDDQFSVERPDGSNFTLKIRSTKLEDSAMYFCASKTDGGRNNYGYTFGSGTRLTVV.

The J gene is TRBJ2-3, the V gene TRBV27, with 13 bases identical to TRBD2. This CDR3 comprises 17 residues. V shed 5 bases, J shed 2 bases, and the junction held 7 bases outside the gene matches. Germline loops: CDR1 MNHEY, CDR2 SMNVEV (reference sequence). Here the CDR3 reads CASSRGLAGNPTDTQYF. Here the CDR3 DNA reads TGTGCCAGCAGTCGGGGACTAGCGGGAAACCCCACAGATACGCAGTATTTT.

This clone is labeled medium-sized (0.01 to 0.1%). V is TRBV5-1 and J is TRBJ2-5; possibly TRBD2 for D (6 bases). Trimming stripped 0 bases from V and 5 bases from J, with 8 bases between. Looked up from germline, CDR1 is SGHRS and CDR2 is YFSETQ. The CDR3 contains 13 residues. The CDR3 bases are TGCGCCAGCAGCTTGGTGGAGGGGGAGACCCAGTACTTC. This gives the protein CASSLVEGETQYF.

V usage is TRBV5-4 and J usage is TRBJ1-2; 11 bases fit TRBD1. J gave up 0 bases and V 5 bases, and 6 bases lay outside the gene matches. The V gene's germline CDR1 is SGHNT and CDR2 YYREEE (reference sequence). CDR3 length: 16 residues. The CDR3 loop reads CASSKDRGLANYGYTF. In DNA, the CDR3 is TGTGCCAGCAGTAAGGACAGGGGGCTTGCTAACTATGGCTACACCTTC.

This chain joins TRBV7-8 and TRBJ2-7; D is possibly TRBD1 (5 bases). The V end lost 9 bases, the J end lost 0 bases, and 9 bases lay between the germline ends. This CDR3 has 12 residues. Germline V gene data show CDR1 as SGHVS and CDR2 as FQNEAQ. The CDR3 DNA reads TGTGCCAGTACACAGGACTCCTACGAGCAGTACTTC. Protein sequence: CASTQDSYEQYF.

The gene calls are TRBV14 and TRBJ2-7, with 12 bases lining up with TRBD2. Per germline, CDR1 SGHDN and CDR2 FVKESK. With V trimmed by 3 bases and J by 5 bases, 5 bases remained unmatched. The CDR3 is 15 residues long. The CDR3 spells CASSHLGLAGDEQYF. The CDR3 DNA follows: TGTGCCAGCAGCCATTTGGGACTAGCGGGTGACGAGCAGTACTTC.

The V call is TRBV27, the J call TRBJ1-5, with 8 bases lining up with TRBD1. Germline lookup yields CDR1 MNHEY and CDR2 SMNVEV (reference sequence). This CDR3 region has 17 residues. The junction had 8 bases not matched to a gene; V was cut back by 4 bases and J by 0 bases. CDR3 DNA sequence: TGTGCCAGCAGTTCACGGGACAGGACGTTTAGCAATCAGCCCCAGCATTTT. Translating gives CASSSRDRTFSNQPQHF.